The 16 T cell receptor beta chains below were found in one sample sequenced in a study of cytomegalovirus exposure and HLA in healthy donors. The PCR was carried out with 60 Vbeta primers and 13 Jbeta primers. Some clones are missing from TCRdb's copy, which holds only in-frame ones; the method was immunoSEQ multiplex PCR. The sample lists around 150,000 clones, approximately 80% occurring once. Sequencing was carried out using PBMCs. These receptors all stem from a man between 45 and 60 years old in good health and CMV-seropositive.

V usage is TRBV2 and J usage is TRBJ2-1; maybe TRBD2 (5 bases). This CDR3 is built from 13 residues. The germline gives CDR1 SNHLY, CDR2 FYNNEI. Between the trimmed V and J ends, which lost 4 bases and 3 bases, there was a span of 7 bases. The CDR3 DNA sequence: TGTGCCAGCAGTGTACTAGTCTACAATGAGCAGTTCTTC. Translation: CASSVLVYNEQFF.

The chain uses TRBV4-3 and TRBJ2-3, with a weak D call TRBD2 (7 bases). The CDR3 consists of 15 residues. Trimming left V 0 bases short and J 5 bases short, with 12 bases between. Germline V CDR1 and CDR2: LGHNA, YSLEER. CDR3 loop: CASSQDWGGLDTQYF. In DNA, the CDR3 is TGCGCCAGCAGCCAAGATTGGGGGGGCTTAGATACGCAGTATTTT.

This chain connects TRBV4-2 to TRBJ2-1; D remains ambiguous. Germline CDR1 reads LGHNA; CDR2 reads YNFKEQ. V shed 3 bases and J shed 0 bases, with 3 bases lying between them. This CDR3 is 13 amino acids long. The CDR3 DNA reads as TGTGCCAGCAGCCACCTCTCCTACAATGAGCAGTTCTTC. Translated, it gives CASSHLSYNEQFF.

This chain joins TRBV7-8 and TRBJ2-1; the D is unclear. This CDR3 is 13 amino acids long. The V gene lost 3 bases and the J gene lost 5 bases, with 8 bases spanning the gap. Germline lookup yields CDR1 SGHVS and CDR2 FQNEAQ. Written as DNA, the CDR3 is TGTGCCAGCAGCTTTGGAGTGAACAATGAGCAGTTCTTC. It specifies CASSFGVNNEQFF.

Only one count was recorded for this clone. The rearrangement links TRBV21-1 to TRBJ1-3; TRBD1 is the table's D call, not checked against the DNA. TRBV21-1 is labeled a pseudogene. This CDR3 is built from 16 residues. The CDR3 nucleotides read TGTGCCAGCAGCAAAAGTAGGGGGCGCTCCGGAAACACCATATATTTT. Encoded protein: CASSKSRGRSGNTIYF.

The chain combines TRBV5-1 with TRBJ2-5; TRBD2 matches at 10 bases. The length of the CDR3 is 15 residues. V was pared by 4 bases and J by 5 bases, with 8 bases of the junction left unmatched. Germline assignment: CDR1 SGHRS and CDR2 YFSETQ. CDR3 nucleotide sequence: TGCGCCAGCAGCCAGACCAGCGGGGGGGCGGAGACCCAGTACTTC. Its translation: CASSQTSGGAETQYF.

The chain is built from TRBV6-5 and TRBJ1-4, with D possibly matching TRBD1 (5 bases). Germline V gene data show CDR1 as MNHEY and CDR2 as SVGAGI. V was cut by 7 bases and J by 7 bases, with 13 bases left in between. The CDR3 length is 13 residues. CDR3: CASIGQGFEKLFF. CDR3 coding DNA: TGTGCCAGCATAGGGCAGGGTTTTGAAAAACTGTTTTTT.

The CDR3 bases are TGTGCCAGCAACATTAAGAGACAGGGGACTGGCAATCAGCCCCAGCATTTT. The encoded protein is CASNIKRQGTGNQPQHF. This chain connects TRBV6-4 to TRBJ1-5; 8 nucleotides match TRBD1. V shed 7 bases and J 2 bases; nucleotides not matched to a gene: 13. Germline CDR1 MRHNA, CDR2 SNTAGT. The CDR3 spans 17 residues.

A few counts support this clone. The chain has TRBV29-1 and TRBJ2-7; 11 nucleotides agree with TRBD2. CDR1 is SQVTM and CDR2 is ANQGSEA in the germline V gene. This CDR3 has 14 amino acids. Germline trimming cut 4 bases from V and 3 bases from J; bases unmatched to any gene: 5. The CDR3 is CSVGASGGYYEQYF. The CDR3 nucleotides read TGCAGCGTTGGAGCTAGCGGGGGGTACTACGAGCAGTACTTC.

DNA of the CDR3: TGTGCCAGCAGCTTAGGGGGCGGGGGCAGATATACTGAAGCTTTCTTT. This sequence encodes CASSLGGGGRYTEAFF. V is TRBV7-8 and J is TRBJ1-1, with a possible D match to TRBD1 (6 bases). V dropped 1 base and J dropped 5 bases, with 17 bases sitting between them. Per the germline V gene, CDR1 is SGHVS and CDR2 is FQNEAQ. CDR3 length: 16 residues.

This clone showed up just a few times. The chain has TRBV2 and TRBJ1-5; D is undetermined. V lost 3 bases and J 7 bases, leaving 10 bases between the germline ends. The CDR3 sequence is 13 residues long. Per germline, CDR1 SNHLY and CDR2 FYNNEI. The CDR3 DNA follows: TGTGCCAGCAGTGACAGTCGGGTGCAGCCCCAGCATTTT. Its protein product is CASSDSRVQPQHF.

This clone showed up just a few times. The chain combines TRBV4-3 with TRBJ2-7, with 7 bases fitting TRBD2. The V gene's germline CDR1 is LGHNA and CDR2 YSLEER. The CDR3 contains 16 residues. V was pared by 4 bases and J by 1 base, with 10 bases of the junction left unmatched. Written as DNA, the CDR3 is TGCGCCAGCAGCCTCGGGGTGGGCGGGAGATCCTACGAGCAGTACTTC. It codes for CASSLGVGGRSYEQYF.

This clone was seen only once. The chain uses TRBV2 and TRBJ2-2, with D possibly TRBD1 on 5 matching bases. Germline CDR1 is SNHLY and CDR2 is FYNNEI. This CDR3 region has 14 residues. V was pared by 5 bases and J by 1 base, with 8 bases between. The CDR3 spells CASSQTVNTGELFF. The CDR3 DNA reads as TGTGCCAGCAGTCAGACAGTGAACACCGGGGAGCTGTTTTTT.

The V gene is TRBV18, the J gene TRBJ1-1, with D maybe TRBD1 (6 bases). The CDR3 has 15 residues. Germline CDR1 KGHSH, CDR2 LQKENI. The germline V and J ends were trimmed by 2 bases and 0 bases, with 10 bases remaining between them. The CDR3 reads CASSPRQEMNTEAFF. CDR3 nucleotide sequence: TGTGCCAGCTCACCAAGACAGGAAATGAACACTGAAGCTTTCTTT.

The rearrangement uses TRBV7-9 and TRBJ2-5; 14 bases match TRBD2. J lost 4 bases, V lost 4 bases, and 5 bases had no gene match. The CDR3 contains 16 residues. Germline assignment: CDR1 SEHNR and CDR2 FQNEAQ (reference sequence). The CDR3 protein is CASSYGTSGGAETQYF. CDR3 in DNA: TGTGCCAGCAGCTACGGGACTAGCGGGGGCGCAGAGACCCAGTACTTC.

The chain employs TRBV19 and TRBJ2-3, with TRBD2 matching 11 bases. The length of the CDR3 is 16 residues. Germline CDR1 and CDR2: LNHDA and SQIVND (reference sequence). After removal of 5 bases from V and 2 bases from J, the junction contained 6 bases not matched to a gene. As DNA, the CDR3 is TGTGCCAGTAGTTCCCGGACTAGCGGGCCCACAGATACGCAGTATTTT. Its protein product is CASSSRTSGPTDTQYF.